This T cell receptor beta chain was found in a study of shared clonotypes between healthy human individuals (dated by TCRdb to 2018 to 2021). In the study overall: Three men and two women, aged 18 to 49 years, made up the cohort. For each donor, CD4 naive and CD4 memory were each given three plates, CD8 naive was given two plates, and CD8 memory was given one plate. The study deeply sequenced blood TCR repertoires of several healthy adults to estimate repertoire size and the extent of clonotype sharing between individuals. To increase sequencing depth and limit assay-specific biases, TCR repertoire library preparation and sequencing were carried out by different laboratories using diverse techniques. Per donor, leukapheresis produced somewhere between about 0.85 and 9.5 billion PBMCs. General findings and caveats noted by the study authors: Naive subsets generally had larger estimated clonotype richness than memory subsets did. Even with the large sequencing depth, rarefaction of the sorted-subset datasets indicated that sequencing was incomplete. Roughly 5% of naive CD4, 3.5% of naive CD8, approximately 2% of memory CD4, and 0.4% of memory CD8 clonotypes were shared across a few donors. Pairwise subsampling led to the expectation that sequencing depth would affect the degree of clonotype sharing among donors. Higher generation probabilities were observed for clonotypes shared by all four sorted-subset donors than for non-shared clonotypes. Sampling was restricted to blood, and TCR repertoires in tissues likely differ from the TCR repertoires found in blood. The small number of donors limited the genetic and exposure-history diversity represented.

Using the deep immunoSEQ assay, multiplex PCR amplified TCR CDR3 regions from genomic DNA. Extracted genomic DNA from each cell subset was distributed evenly across all wells of several immunoSEQ 96-well plates, and each plate was treated as a replicate. Each replicate PCR for sorted subsets received about 200 ng genomic DNA, equal to tens of thousands of T cell genomes. Purified libraries were measured with a Qubit 3.0 fluorometer, size-checked on a Bioanalyzer 2100, and measured again with the KAPA Library Quantification kit. Every immunoSEQ 96-well plate was sequenced on a separate single-read 150-cycle Illumina NextSeq 550 flow cell. The source study handled its data this way. The immunoSEQ output contained only junctional sequences without quality scores, so filtering could not match that applied to full-length reads. Sequences were annotated with PyIR, a Python wrapper for IgBLAST v1.9, and V/J genes and CDR3 were assigned using IMGT germline references. Reads were filtered out if the reads had weak V/J assignments (E-value above 1e-6), no CDR3, stop codons, out-of-frame junctions, or ambiguous translated residues. A V3J clonotype was defined by an identical inferred V gene, J gene, and CDR3 amino acid sequence. To compute the percentage overlap between repertoires, the number of shared unique clonotypes was divided by the size of the smaller repertoire. Three approaches were used to assess repertoire richness: RTK rarefaction, the Chao1 estimator, and Recon v2.1 estimates of unobserved clonotypes. Generation probabilities were computed with OLGA for all TCRbeta clonotypes obtained by the gDNA method from a handful of donors. TCRdb limited this immuneACCESS table to in-frame rearrangements with V and J called. A share of clones is missing; checked studies link under half to unresolved V genes, and the rest is unexplained. The D gene and trimming were derived from the DNA, and the V and J assignments and clone size from that table. The sample table holds around 700,000 clones, of which 72% were seen once. The ten largest make up 1.8% of the sample.

The donors were healthy, HIV-negative adults with no recently reported acute infections or vaccinations. Every donor was a Caucasian adult residing in Nashville, Tennessee, USA. Magnetic negative selection was used to enrich CD4+ T cells, after which naive cells were positively selected on CD45RA and the negative fraction became the memory subset. Blood was collected by leukapheresis, and PBMCs were isolated by Ficoll-Histopaque density gradient centrifugation and then cryopreserved in liquid nitrogen vapor phase. Analytical flow cytometry was used to check the purity and quantity of each magnetically sorted T cell population. Each sorted fraction had its genomic DNA isolated and then quantified by UV absorbance on a Nanodrop 2000c. The table lists this clone with a count of one. No antigen is known for it. No base qualities exist here, and no much larger clone lies one base off it. The sequencing input was memory CD4+ T cells sorted from blood. The cell subset or site label, as the study defines it: CD45RA-negative fraction. This TCR was sampled from a woman in her twenties or thirties in good health.

The DNA reads as follows: TGCGCCAGCAGCTTGGCACCCAGGGGGAGTAGGACTGAAGCTTTCTTT. It specifies CASSLAPRGSRTEAFF. This chain joins TRBV5-1 to TRBJ1-1; a stretch of 7 junction bases matches TRBD1. Germline trimming: 0 bases from V, 5 bases from J; junction bases outside gene matches: 10. From a lookup of the germline V gene, CDR1 and CDR2 are SGHRS and YFSETQ. The CDR3 holds 16 amino acids from the cysteine to the phenylalanine. The sequence is cut down to CDR3 DNA, 48 bases in frame from base 1.